Presented here are 27 T cell receptor beta chains from one specimen sequenced in a study of blood T cell repertoires in COVID-19. Data came from immunoSEQ multiplex PCR; TCRdb stores just in-frame clones and leaves some out. The sample comprises 55,000 to 75,000 clones, around 82% of which are singletons, and about 16% rests with the top ten. The sequencing sample was made of peripheral blood. Every receptor here comes from a man older than 75 with active COVID-19.

The chain carries TRBV4-2 and TRBJ2-5; TRBD2 agrees at 10 bases. The CDR3 has 16 amino acids. J gave up 5 bases and V 1 base, and 7 bases lay outside the gene matches. The germline V gene has CDR1 LGHNA and CDR2 YNFKEQ. The DNA for the CDR3 is TGTGCCAGCAGCCAAGCCCGAGCTAGCGGGGGCGAGACCCAGTACTTC. Amino acids: CASSQARASGGETQYF.

This chain joins TRBV27 and TRBJ1-1, with D possibly matching TRBD1 (5 bases). Trimming shortened V by 2 bases and J by 0 bases, and 19 bases separated the two germline ends. CDR3 size: 18 residues. Looked up from germline, CDR1 is MNHEY and CDR2 is SMNVEV (reference sequence). The CDR3 region is CASSLTPGGRGMNTEAFF. The CDR3 DNA reads TGTGCCAGCAGTTTAACCCCGGGGGGGAGGGGCATGAACACTGAAGCTTTCTTT.

The rearrangement links TRBV4-1 to TRBJ2-7; possible D gene TRBD2, 5 bases. Germline lookup yields CDR1 MGHRA and CDR2 YSYEKL. The CDR3 has 13 amino acids. The V end was cut by 0 bases, the J end by 6 bases, with 9 bases between. As DNA, the CDR3 is TGCGCCAGCAGCCAAGAACTAGGTGGCGAGCAGTACTTC. This encodes CASSQELGGEQYF.

V and J are TRBV6-2 or TRBV6-3 and TRBJ1-2; a possible D gene is TRBD1 (6 bases). V was trimmed by 2 bases and J by 2 bases, leaving 9 bases between them. In germline, CDR1 is MNHEY, CDR2 SVGEGT. The CDR3 sequence is 14 residues long. The CDR3 bases are TGTGCCAGCAGTTACGAGGGGGAGAACTATGGCTACACCTTC. Translating gives CASSYEGENYGYTF.

The chain links TRBV5-1 to TRBJ2-7; maybe TRBD1 (6 bases). V was trimmed by 4 bases and J by 4 bases, leaving 15 bases between them. CDR3 length equals 14 residues. CDR1 is SGHRS and CDR2 is YFSETQ in the germline V gene. This chain's CDR3 is CASSLSGDRYEQYF. Written as DNA, the CDR3 is TGCGCCAGCAGCCTTTCAGGGGATAGGTACGAGCAGTACTTC.

The rearrangement links TRBV6-1 to TRBJ1-4, with TRBD1 as a possible D gene (5 bases). Trimming pared 3 bases from V and 8 bases from J, leaving 13 bases between. This CDR3 contains 14 residues. The V gene's germline CDR1 is MNHNS and CDR2 SASEGT. The CDR3 sequence: CASSDSGGREKLFF. CDR3 coding DNA: TGTGCCAGCAGTGATTCGGGGGGGAGGGAAAAACTGTTTTTT.

The CDR3 DNA is TGTGCCAGCAGCACCTTACTATTCTCTGGAAACACCATATATTTT. Protein sequence: CASSTLLFSGNTIYF. The chain combines TRBV11-2 with TRBJ1-3, with D hard to call. CDR1 SGHAT and CDR2 FQNNGV come from the germline V gene. Trimming pared 5 bases from V and 0 bases from J, leaving 11 bases between. CDR3 length: 15 residues.

The chain carries TRBV4-1 and TRBJ2-3, with D possibly TRBD1 on 6 matching bases. The germline V gene has CDR1 MGHRA and CDR2 YSYEKL. Trimming shortened V by 4 bases and J by 4 bases, and 21 bases separated the two germline ends. The CDR3 covers 17 residues. CDR3 residues: CASSRSVGYRESDTQYF. In DNA, the CDR3 is TGCGCCAGCAGCCGCTCGGTTGGGTACAGGGAATCAGATACGCAGTATTTT.

This clone has only one observation. The chain carries TRBV5-4 and TRBJ2-1; 11 nucleotides agree with TRBD2. The CDR3 extends over 18 amino acids. Germline V gene lookup returns CDR1 SGHNT and CDR2 YYREEE (reference sequence). V lost 0 bases, J lost 1 base, and 6 bases stayed unmatched. The CDR3 DNA reads as TGTGCCAGCAGCTTGGGTAGCGGGAGGGCCGTATCCTACAATGAGCAGTTCTTC. This encodes CASSLGSGRAVSYNEQFF.

The rearrangement joins TRBV7-2 to TRBJ2-1; TRBD2 matches at 9 bases. CDR3 size: 18 residues. V gave up 1 base and J gave up 8 bases; unmatched junction bases: 15. Germline V gene sequence: CDR1 SGHTA, CDR2 FQGNSA. The CDR3 is CASSLGLLAGGPSDEQFF. The CDR3 bases are TGTGCCAGCAGCTTAGGTTTATTGGCGGGGGGGCCATCGGATGAGCAGTTCTTC.

The rearrangement joins TRBV2 to TRBJ1-3; TRBD1 matches at 7 bases. This CDR3 is 18 amino acids long. Germline CDR1 reads SNHLY; CDR2 reads FYNNEI. V dropped 4 bases and J dropped 0; count of bases not matched to a gene: 12. CDR3 nucleotide sequence: TGTGCCAGCAGTGTCCCCCGACAGGGCTCGAACTCTGGAAACACCATATATTTT. It codes for CASSVPRQGSNSGNTIYF.

The V gene is TRBV2, the J gene TRBJ2-3, with 11 bases that match TRBD2. The germline V gene has CDR1 SNHLY and CDR2 FYNNEI. This CDR3 spans 15 amino acids. Trimming cost V 3 bases and J 6 bases; bases outside gene matches: 5. CDR3 sequence (DNA): TGTGCCAGCAGTGATGGGTTAGCGGGAGGGGATACGCAGTATTTT. It translates to CASSDGLAGGDTQYF.

This sequence joins TRBV6-5 and TRBJ1-3; 8 bases agree with TRBD1. Losses at the gene ends were 6 bases for V and 7 bases for J; bases not matched to a gene: 8. In germline, CDR1 is MNHEY, CDR2 SVGAGI. This CDR3 has 14 amino acids. CDR3 DNA sequence: TGTGCCAGCAGAACTGGACAGGGAATCAACACCATATATTTT. Its translation is CASRTGQGINTIYF.

V and J are TRBV5-6 and TRBJ1-2, with 9 positions matching TRBD1. With 1 base clipped from V and 8 bases from J, the junction kept 6 bases outside the gene matches. This CDR3 is built from 14 residues. The V gene's germline CDR1 is SGHDT and CDR2 YYEEEE. CDR3 in amino acids: CASSLNRGRYGYTF. DNA of the CDR3: TGTGCCAGCAGCTTGAACAGGGGGCGGTACGGCTACACCTTC.

The rearrangement uses TRBV19 and TRBJ2-7, with 13 bases matching TRBD2. Trimming took 4 bases from V and 3 from J; bases not matched to a gene: 3. Germline CDR1 LNHDA, CDR2 SQIVND (reference sequence). CDR3 length: 15 residues. Here the CDR3 reads CASSTRTSGSYEQYF. The CDR3 DNA reads as TGTGCCAGTAGTACCCGGACTAGCGGGAGCTACGAGCAGTACTTC. The variable domain in full, completed from reference TRBV19 and TRBJ2-7, reads DGGITQSPKYLFRKEGQNVTLSCEQNLNHDAMYWYRQDPGQGLRLIYYSQIVNDFQKGDIAEGYSVSREKKESFPLTVTSAQKNPTAFYLCASSTRTSGSYEQYFGPGTRLTVT.

The chain couples TRBV6-4 to TRBJ2-5; D possibly corresponds to TRBD1 (6 bases). V was trimmed by 3 bases and J by 5 bases, leaving 13 bases between them. Germline lookup yields CDR1 MRHNA and CDR2 SNTAGT. This CDR3 has 14 residues. The CDR3 region has the DNA TGTGCCAGCAGTGAGTCTGGGGGCGCGGAGACCCAGTACTTC. The encoded protein is CASSESGGAETQYF.

This clone was observed a handful of times. The chain uses TRBV7-8 and TRBJ2-7, with 8 positions matching TRBD2. V lost 3 bases to trimming and J lost 3 bases; unmatched junction nucleotides: 13. Germline V gene lookup returns CDR1 SGHVS and CDR2 FQNEAQ. The CDR3 sequence is 17 residues long. The CDR3 reads CASSFGLRGAPIYEQYF. CDR3 DNA sequence: TGTGCCAGCAGCTTTGGATTGCGGGGGGCCCCCATCTACGAGCAGTACTTC.

This sequence joins TRBV5-4 and TRBJ2-6, with TRBD1 matching 8 bases. Germline CDR1 is SGHNT and CDR2 is YYREEE (reference sequence). V was pared by 4 bases and J by 2 bases, with 5 bases of the junction left unmatched. The CDR3 has 16 residues. The CDR3 coding sequence is TGTGCCAGCAGCCCCGGACAGGGCGCTGGGGCCAACGTCCTGACTTTC. Amino acid sequence: CASSPGQGAGANVLTF.

This rearrangement joins TRBV2 to TRBJ1-1, with D possibly being TRBD1 (5 bases). From germline, CDR1 is SNHLY and CDR2 FYNNEI. The CDR3 is 15 residues long. This chain's CDR3 is CAARQTSAVNTEAFF. In nucleotides, the CDR3 is TGTGCTGCTAGACAGACGAGCGCGGTGAACACTGAAGCTTTCTTT.

This clone came up a few times. The V gene is TRBV5-5, the J gene TRBJ2-1, with 9 nucleotides matching TRBD2. The CDR3 is 15 residues long. Trimming cost V 0 bases and J 6 bases; bases outside gene matches: 4. CDR1 is SGHKS and CDR2 is YYEKEE in the germline V gene (reference sequence). The CDR3 DNA is TGTGCCAGCAGCTTGGGCGCGGGAGGGCCCAATGAGCAGTTCTTC. Translated: CASSLGAGGPNEQFF. Filled out from reference TRBV5-5 and TRBJ2-1, the complete variable domain reads DAGVTQSPTHLIKTRGQQVTLRCSPISGHKSVSWYQQVLGQGPQFIFQYYEKEERGRGNFPDRFSARQFPNYSSELNVNALLLGDSALYLCASSLGAGGPNEQFFGPGTRLTVL.

This clone came up a few times. The chain recombines TRBV4-1 with TRBJ2-3; D is ambiguous. This CDR3 has 17 residues. Germline V lookup: CDR1 MGHRA, CDR2 YSYEKL. Between the trimmed V and J ends, which lost 0 bases and 2 bases, there was a span of 15 bases. The CDR3: CASSQDSLELSTDTQYF. The CDR3 nucleotides are TGCGCCAGCAGCCAAGATAGTTTAGAACTGTCCACAGATACGCAGTATTTT.

The chain links TRBV7-9 to TRBJ2-2; TRBD2 agrees at 11 bases. After removal of 6 bases from V and 6 bases from J, the junction contained 12 bases not matched to a gene. This CDR3 contains 17 residues. Per germline, CDR1 SEHNR and CDR2 FQNEAQ (reference sequence). CDR3 DNA sequence: TGTGCCAGCAGACCAACCCTAGCGGGGGGTAGTGCCGGGGAGCTGTTTTTT. It yields the protein CASRPTLAGGSAGELFF.

This clone was found a few times. A junction end diverges from the germline sequence, so it may reflect a read error. The chain couples TRBV7-2 to TRBJ2-5, with TRBD2 matching over 10 bases. There are 16 residues in the CDR3. From germline, CDR1 is SGHTA and CDR2 FQGNSA. The CDR3 bases are TGTGCCAGCAGCTTAGCGCTGGGTAGCGGGGGGCCACTCGTGGACTTC. As protein: CASSLALGSGGPLVDF. The full variable domain, completed using reference TRBV7-2 and TRBJ2-5, is GAGVSQSPSNKVTEKGKDVELRCDPISGHTALYWYRQSLGQGLEFLIYFQGNSAPDKSGLPSDRFSAERTGGSVSTLTIQRTQQEDSAVYLCASSLALGSGGPLVDFGPGTRLLVL.

The V call is TRBV27, the J call TRBJ1-1, with D unclear. This CDR3 has 14 residues. The V gene's germline CDR1 is MNHEY and CDR2 SMNVEV (reference sequence). The ends were cut back, 3 bases at V and 1 base at J, with 9 bases in the middle. CDR3 sequence reads: CASSFGRQNTEAFF. In nucleotides, the CDR3 is TGTGCCAGCAGTTTCGGCAGACAGAACACTGAAGCTTTCTTT.

This clone was observed a handful of times. The chain employs TRBV28 and TRBJ2-7; 12 nucleotides match TRBD2. The ends lost 2 bases at V and 6 bases at J; junction bases unmatched: 5. The length of the CDR3 is 15 residues. The V gene's germline CDR1 is MDHEN and CDR2 SYDVKM. The CDR3 reads CASSLQILAGGEQYF. The CDR3, as DNA: TGTGCCAGCAGTTTACAGATACTAGCGGGAGGCGAGCAGTACTTC.

The genes are TRBV7-9 and TRBJ2-7; 12 bases fit TRBD1. The CDR3 has 15 residues. CDR1 SEHNR and CDR2 FQNEAQ come from the germline V gene (reference sequence). V shed 3 bases and J 5 bases; nucleotides not matched to a gene: 5. The CDR3 nucleotides read TGTGCCAGCAGCTTTAGGGACAGGGGGCTCGACGAGCAGTACTTC. It codes for CASSFRDRGLDEQYF. Full variable domain (missing parts from reference TRBV7-9 and TRBJ2-7): DTGVSQNPRHKITKRGQNVTFRCDPISEHNRLYWYRQTLGQGPEFLTYFQNEAQLEKSRLLSDRFSAERPKGSFSTLEIQRTEQGDSAMYLCASSFRDRGLDEQYFGPGTRLTVT.

V gene TRBV7-2 combines with J gene TRBJ2-2; TRBD2 agrees at 13 bases. Germline CDR1 reads SGHTA; CDR2 reads FQGNSA. The CDR3 runs 19 residues. Germline trimming cut 4 bases from V and 4 bases from J; bases unmatched to any gene: 12. The chain's CDR3 is CASSYPPLGLAGVTGELFF. The CDR3 DNA reads TGTGCCAGCAGCTACCCCCCCTTAGGACTAGCGGGAGTCACCGGGGAGCTGTTTTTT.